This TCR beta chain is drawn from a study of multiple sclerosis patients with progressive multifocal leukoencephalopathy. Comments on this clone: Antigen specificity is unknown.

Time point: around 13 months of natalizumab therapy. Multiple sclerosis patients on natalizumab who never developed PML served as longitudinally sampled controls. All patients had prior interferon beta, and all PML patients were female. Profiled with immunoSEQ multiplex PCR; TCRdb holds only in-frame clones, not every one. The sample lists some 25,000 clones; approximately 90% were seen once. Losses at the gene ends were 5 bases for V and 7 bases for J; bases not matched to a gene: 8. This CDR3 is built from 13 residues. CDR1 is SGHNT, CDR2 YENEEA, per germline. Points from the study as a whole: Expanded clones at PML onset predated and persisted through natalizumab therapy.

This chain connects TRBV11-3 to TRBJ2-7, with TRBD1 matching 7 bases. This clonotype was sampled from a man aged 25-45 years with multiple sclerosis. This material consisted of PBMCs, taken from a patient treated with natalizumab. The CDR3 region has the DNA TGTGCCAGCAGCACTATGGGACAGCGGGAGCAGTACTTC. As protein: CASSTMGQREQYF.